These 15 T cell receptor beta chains were all obtained from the same sample, sequenced in a study of early T cells in non-severe SARS-CoV-2 infection. Via MiXCR, TCRdb re-called the 5' RACE reads, giving one row per CDR3 protein. The data show 77,000 or so distinct CDR3 sequences, more than 12% seen once. The source material was whole blood, sampled at baseline. The receptors were sampled from an adult who was a healthcare worker with PCR-confirmed SARS-CoV-2 infection or an uninfected control (not recorded which).

This clonotype was seen repeatedly, ten times or more. This rearrangement joins TRBV29-1 to TRBJ2-3; D not certain. Trimming shortened V by 4 bases and J by 2 bases, and 7 bases separated the two germline ends. The length of the CDR3 is 12 residues. Germline-derived CDR1 and CDR2 are SQVTM and ANQGSEA. Written as DNA, the CDR3 is TGCAGCGTTGGAGCAGCCACAGATACGCAGTATTTT. Translated, it gives CSVGAATDTQYF.

This clonotype was recorded at least ten times. The chain carries TRBV28 and TRBJ2-1, with 11 bases matching TRBD2. The CDR3 is 18 amino acids. Germline CDR1 MDHEN, CDR2 SYDVKM. V lost 7 bases and J lost 5; bases outside the gene matches: 16. The CDR3 region is CASTPWGLAGGINNEQFF. CDR3 nucleotides: TGTGCCAGCACCCCCTGGGGCTTAGCGGGAGGGATTAACAATGAGCAGTTCTTC.

This clonotype was counted between two and nine times. This chain connects TRBV11-2 to TRBJ2-1; 7 nucleotides agree with TRBD2. The CDR3 is 17 amino acids. Germline-derived CDR1 and CDR2 are SGHAT and FQNNGV. The V segment lost 4 bases and the J segment 10 bases; nucleotides outside the gene matches: 19. CDR3 loop: CASSSGSGSGRLGEQFF. The CDR3 nucleotides read TGTGCCAGCAGCTCCGGATCGGGTAGCGGGCGCTTGGGGGAGCAGTTCTTC.

This clonotype was counted only a few times. The chain carries TRBV5-4 and TRBJ2-1, with D possibly called TRBD1 or TRBD2 (5 bases each). Germline CDR1 and CDR2: SGHNT and YYREEE (reference sequence). CDR3 length: 15 residues. Deletions cut 4 bases from V and 7 bases from J, with 18 bases between. CDR3 in DNA: TGTGCCAGCAGCCTGGGTCCGGGACCTCAAAATGAGCAGTTCTTC. This codes for CASSLGPGPQNEQFF.

There are a few counts of this clonotype. The chain is built from TRBV19 and TRBJ2-1, with D maybe TRBD2 (5 bases). Germline CDR1 is LNHDA and CDR2 is SQIVND (reference sequence). Trimming shortened V by 2 bases and J by 6 bases, and 8 bases separated the two germline ends. This CDR3 has 13 residues. The chain's CDR3 is CASSITSSNEQFF. The CDR3 coding sequence is TGTGCCAGTAGTATAACTAGTTCCAATGAGCAGTTCTTC. The entire variable domain, with the rest obtained from reference TRBV19 and TRBJ2-1, is as follows: DGGITQSPKYLFRKEGQNVTLSCEQNLNHDAMYWYRQDPGQGLRLIYYSQIVNDFQKGDIAEGYSVSREKKESFPLTVTSAQKNPTAFYLCASSITSSNEQFFGPGTRLTVL.

This chain uses TRBV28 with TRBJ2-7; no reliable D call. The CDR3 length is 15 residues. Per the germline V gene, CDR1 is MDHEN and CDR2 is SYDVKM. V was trimmed by 5 bases and J by 0 bases, leaving 14 bases between them. CDR3 sequence reads: CASSRPTSISYEQYF. DNA of the CDR3: TGTGCCAGCAGTCGGCCAACGAGTATCTCCTACGAGCAGTACTTC.

The chain carries TRBV7-2 and TRBJ1-2; D perhaps matches TRBD1 (6 bases). V lost 3 bases and J 3 bases, leaving 14 bases between the germline ends. The CDR3 loop spans 15 amino acids. CDR1 and CDR2 from the germline V gene are SGHTA and FQGNSA. The CDR3 DNA is TGTGCCAGCAGCTTGCAGGGGAGTGCGGACTATGGCTACACCTTC. Protein: CASSLQGSADYGYTF.

This clonotype came up many times. The chain has TRBV7-6 and TRBJ2-1; no clear D gene. The germline V gene has CDR1 SGHVS and CDR2 FNYEAQ. V lost 0 bases and J 10 bases, leaving 10 bases between the germline ends. CDR3 length: 13 amino acids. CDR3 protein: CASSLARKGEQFF. The CDR3 coding sequence is TGTGCCAGCAGCTTAGCCCGTAAGGGAGAGCAGTTCTTC.

This clonotype was observed many times. The rearrangement uses TRBV7-9 and TRBJ1-3; D remains ambiguous. The germline V gene encodes CDR1 SEHNR and CDR2 FQNEAQ (reference sequence). Trimming removed 3 bases at V and 14 bases at J, with 11 bases between. The CDR3 consists of 11 residues. CDR3 region: CASSFYTEVYF. CDR3 sequence (DNA): TGTGCCAGCAGCTTCTACACCGAGGTATATTTT. The whole variable domain, filled in from reference TRBV7-9 and TRBJ1-3, reads DTGVSQNPRHKITKRGQNVTFRCDPISEHNRLYWYRQTLGQGPEFLTYFQNEAQLEKSRLLSDRFSAERPKGSFSTLEIQRTEQGDSAMYLCASSFYTEVYFGEGSWLTVV.

This clonotype was counted between two and nine times. The chain uses TRBV2 and TRBJ1-4; TRBD1 agrees at 8 bases. J gave up 7 bases and V 6 bases, and 10 bases lay outside the gene matches. CDR3 length: 15 residues. The germline gives CDR1 SNHLY, CDR2 FYNNEI. The chain's CDR3 is CASRAQGAPSEKLFF. CDR3 nucleotide sequence: TGTGCCAGCAGGGCTCAGGGGGCGCCGAGTGAAAAACTGTTTTTT.

The rearrangement joins TRBV12-3 or TRBV12-4 to TRBJ2-1; 10 bases are shared with TRBD2. V lost 10 bases, J lost 6 bases, and 9 bases stayed unmatched. The CDR3 covers 14 residues. CDR3 sequence (DNA): TGTGCCATCGCTAGCGGGAGTTTTCCCAATGAGCAGTTCTTC. Amino acid sequence: CAIASGSFPNEQFF.

The sample holds a few counts of this clonotype. The V gene is TRBV5-4, the J gene TRBJ2-1; weak D call: TRBD2 (6 bases). Germline assignment: CDR1 SGHNT and CDR2 YYREEE (reference sequence). The CDR3 length is 15 residues. Trimming stripped 3 bases from V and 5 bases from J, with 15 bases between. The CDR3 sequence: CASSWGGAHNNEQFF. The CDR3 coding sequence is TGTGCCAGCAGCTGGGGCGGGGCCCACAACAATGAGCAGTTCTTC.

CDR3 bases: TGTGCCAGCAGCCCAGTAGGGGGACGGTACGAGCAGTACTTC. Its translation is CASSPVGGRYEQYF. The rearrangement uses TRBV9 and TRBJ2-7; possible D gene TRBD1, 6 bases. Trimming left V 4 bases short and J 4 bases short, with 15 bases between. This CDR3 spans 14 amino acids. Germline CDR1 is SGDLS and CDR2 is YYNGEE.

This clonotype was detected a few times. This chain connects TRBV12-3 or TRBV12-4 to TRBJ1-6; 7 bases agree with TRBD1. The CDR3 has 15 amino acids. V shed 6 bases, J shed 7 bases, and the junction held 9 bases outside the gene matches. CDR3 in amino acids: CASSLTGRPNSPLHF. CDR3 bases: TGTGCCAGCAGCCTGACAGGGAGGCCCAATTCACCCCTCCACTTT.

The chain links TRBV27 to TRBJ2-3, with D uncertain. V lost 4 bases and J 1 base, leaving 15 bases between the germline ends. Germline V gene sequence: CDR1 MNHEY, CDR2 SMNVEV (reference sequence). CDR3 length equals 16 residues. CDR3 sequence (DNA): TGTGCCAGCAGTTCCCCGGTTTACCTAGGCACAGATACGCAGTATTTT. Translated: CASSSPVYLGTDTQYF.